This T cell receptor beta chain was documented in a study of ipilimumab plus nivolumab after autologous stem cell transplantation. Turning to the study itself: The myeloma cohort included high-risk transplant-naive patients and patients relapsing within 3 years of a first autologous transplant.

V was pared by 1 base and J by 4 bases, with 5 bases between. The CDR3 has 13 residues. The germline CDR1 and CDR2 sequences are SEHNR and FQNEAQ (reference sequence). Method: immunoSEQ multiplex PCR; TCRdb's copy keeps in-frame clones and lacks some. The table has approximately 5,300 clones, around 71% seen once. This clone was observed a handful of times. A clone one base away is much larger, so this may be a read error. Additional DNA sequences in this sample encode the identical CDR3. Patients got ipilimumab 1 mg/kg beginning 14 to 28 days post-transplant. This clonotype was sampled from a male donor with multiple myeloma. Sequenced here: PBMCs, sampled in a trial of ipilimumab plus nivolumab as post-transplant consolidation. The V and J genes are TRBV7-9 and TRBJ1-5; no clear D. The CDR3 here is CASSLGPNQPQHF. The CDR3, as DNA: TGTGCCAGCAGCTTAGGGCCTAATCAGCCCCAGCATTTT.